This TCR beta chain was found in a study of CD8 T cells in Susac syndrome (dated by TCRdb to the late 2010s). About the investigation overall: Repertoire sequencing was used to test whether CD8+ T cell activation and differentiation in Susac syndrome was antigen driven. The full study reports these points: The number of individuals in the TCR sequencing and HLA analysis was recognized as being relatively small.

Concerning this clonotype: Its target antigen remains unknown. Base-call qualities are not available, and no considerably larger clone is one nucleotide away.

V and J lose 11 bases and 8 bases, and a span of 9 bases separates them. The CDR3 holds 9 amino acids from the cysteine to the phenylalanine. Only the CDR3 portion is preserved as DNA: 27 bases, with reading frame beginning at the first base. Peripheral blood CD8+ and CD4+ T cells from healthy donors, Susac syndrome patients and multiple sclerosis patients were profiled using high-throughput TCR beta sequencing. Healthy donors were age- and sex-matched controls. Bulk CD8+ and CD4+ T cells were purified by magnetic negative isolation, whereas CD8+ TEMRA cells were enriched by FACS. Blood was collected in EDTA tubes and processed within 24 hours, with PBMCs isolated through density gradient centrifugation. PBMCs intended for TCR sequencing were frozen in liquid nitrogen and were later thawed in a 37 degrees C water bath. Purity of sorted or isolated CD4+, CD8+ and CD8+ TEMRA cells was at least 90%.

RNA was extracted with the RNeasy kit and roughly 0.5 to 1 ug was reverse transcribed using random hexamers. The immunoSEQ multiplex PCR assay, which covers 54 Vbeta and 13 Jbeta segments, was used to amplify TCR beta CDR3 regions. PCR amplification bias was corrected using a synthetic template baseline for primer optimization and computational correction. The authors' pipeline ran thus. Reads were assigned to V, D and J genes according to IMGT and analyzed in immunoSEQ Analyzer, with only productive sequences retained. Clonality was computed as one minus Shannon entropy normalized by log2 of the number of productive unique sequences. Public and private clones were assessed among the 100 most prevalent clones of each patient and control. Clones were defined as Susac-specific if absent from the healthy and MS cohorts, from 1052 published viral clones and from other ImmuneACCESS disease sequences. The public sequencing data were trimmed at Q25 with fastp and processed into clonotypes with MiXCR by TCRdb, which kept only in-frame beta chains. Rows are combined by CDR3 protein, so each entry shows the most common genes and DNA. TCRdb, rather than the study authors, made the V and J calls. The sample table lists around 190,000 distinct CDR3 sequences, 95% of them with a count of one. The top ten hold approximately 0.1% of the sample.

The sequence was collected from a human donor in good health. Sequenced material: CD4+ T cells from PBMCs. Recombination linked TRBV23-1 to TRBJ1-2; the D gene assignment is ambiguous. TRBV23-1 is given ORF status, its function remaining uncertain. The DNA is TGCGCCGGTGGTGGGGGCTACACCTTC. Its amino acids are CAGGGGYTF.